This TCR beta chain originates from a study of blood T cell repertoires in COVID-19 (dated by TCRdb to 2019 to 2021). Regarding the complete study: Samples from collaborators originated in the United States, Italy and Spain and spanned both the acute and convalescent phases of COVID-19. The material from the prospective study consisted of cDNA or gDNA derived from T cells, B-cell-depleted T cells, or PBMCs. Subjects who had been exposed to COVID-19, were actively infected with it, or had recovered from it provided the deeply sampled blood TCRbeta repertoires that made up the dataset. The repertoires were released in a freely available public database meant as a resource for research on the immune response to SARS-CoV-2. The samples were drawn from two sources: the first 160 participants of the ongoing ImmuneRACE study, and 1,200 or so subjects contributed by 6 global collaborators. Sample metadata almost always included a de-identified subject ID, COVID-19 status, age in years and sex. Where available, HLA class I and class II types were obtained from metadata supplied by the sample provider rather than from assay-based typing.

From a lookup of the germline V gene, CDR1 and CDR2 are SGHRS and YFSETQ. Here V drops 4 bases and J drops 8 bases, and the junction holds 10 bases not matched to any gene. From the cysteine up to the phenylalanine, the CDR3 has a length of 15 residues. Left in the record is the CDR3 DNA by itself, 45 bases read in frame from the first base. The research as a whole found: How much clinical and demographic metadata was included differed by source and by participant, and the metadata was provided uncurated.

TCRbeta CDR3 regions were amplified from genomic DNA using the immunoSEQ Assay, a bias-controlled multiplex PCR. Under the source paper's analysis protocol: Nucleated cell counts per sample were estimated from amplification of reference gene primers within the assay. To quantify the absolute abundance of each unique TCRbeta CDR3 rearrangement, sequence reads were collapsed and filtered. Productive Simpson clonality was computed per sample as the square root of Simpson's diversity index over productive rearrangements. TCRdb re-hosts the immuneACCESS table, in-frame sequences only. Its copies lack some clones; in the studies checked, an unresolved V gene accounts for under half of them, and the cause for the rest is not known. The V and J calls and clone size were taken over from that table, and D and trimming were inferred from the DNA. This sample gives about 320,000 clones in total; just over 85% of them show up just once. Roughly a tenth of the sample is in the top ten clones.

Participants in the prospective study were enrolled through a virtual design, were aged roughly 18 to 100 years, and lived in roughly 25 United States geographic areas. Cohort assignment in the prospective study relied on participant-reported clinical history from a screening survey and a study questionnaire. ImmuneRACE Cohort 3 recovered participants were defined by two consecutive negative NP/OP PCR tests, healthcare professional clearance, or symptom resolution. Mobile phlebotomists in the prospective study collected whole blood, serum and a nasopharyngeal or oropharyngeal swab from every participant. Participants in the prospective study had the option to provide additional blood draws and questionnaires over an approximately 2-month period. Blood samples from the prospective study were shipped frozen or at room temperature prior to DNA extraction. Remarks on this clone: The antigen this receptor binds is unknown. There are no base qualities to consult, and no much larger clone falls within one base.

Sequencing was performed on PBMCs or T cells enriched from blood (not recorded which). Here the chain combines TRBV5-1 and TRBJ2-1; TRBD2 matches 9 bases in the middle. This clonotype was obtained from a woman under 30 who had recovered from COVID-19. The CDR3 in this case is CASSLGLAKFDEQFF. In nucleotide form, the sequence is TGCGCCAGCAGCCTTGGACTAGCGAAGTTCGATGAGCAGTTCTTC.